Shown below are 4 T cell receptor beta chains from a single sample sequenced in a study of cytotoxic CD8 clonotypes in ibrutinib-treated CLL. The protocol was immunoSEQ multiplex PCR, while the TCRdb copy is restricted to in-frame clones and leaves out a portion. The sample has roughly 200,000 clones; approximately 79% are singletons. The sample here was PBMCs, taken after 12 months of ibrutinib treatment. The source is a human donor with chronic lymphocytic leukemia.

This chain links TRBV5-1 with TRBJ2-2; tentative D call: TRBD2 (5 bases). V was cut by 2 bases and J by 3 bases, with 8 bases left in between. The CDR3 is made up of 14 amino acids. Germline assignment: CDR1 SGHRS and CDR2 YFSETQ. The CDR3 spells CASSFGVYTGELFF. DNA for the CDR3: TGCGCCAGCAGCTTCGGGGTATACACCGGGGAGCTGTTTTTT.

The V call is TRBV27, the J call TRBJ2-7; weak D call: TRBD1 (5 bases). CDR3 length: 15 amino acids. The ends were cut back, 3 bases at V and 3 bases at J, with 15 bases in the middle. Germline V gives CDR1 MNHEY, CDR2 SMNVEV (reference sequence). In nucleotides, the CDR3 is TGTGCCAGCAGTTTTCAGCTTCAGGGATACTACGAGCAGTACTTC. This codes for CASSFQLQGYYEQYF.

J is TRBJ2-2 and V is TRBV19; TRBD1 is a possible D gene (6 bases). The CDR3 totals 16 residues. V lost 6 bases to trimming and J lost 2 bases, with 16 bases between them. CDR1 LNHDA and CDR2 SQIVND come from the germline V gene (reference sequence). DNA for the CDR3: TGTGCCAGTAGCCCCTTTGGGGACATCAACACCGGGGAGCTGTTTTTT. This encodes CASSPFGDINTGELFF.

The V and J genes are TRBV7-8 and TRBJ2-3; 8 positions match TRBD2. Germline lookup yields CDR1 SGHVS and CDR2 FQNEAQ. J was trimmed by 3 bases and V by 2 bases; bases with no gene match: 4. CDR3 length equals 15 residues. CDR3 coding DNA: TGTGCCAGCAGCTTAACTAGCGGAGAGACAGATACGCAGTATTTT. Residues: CASSLTSGETDTQYF.